This T cell receptor (beta chain) was found in a study of cytomegalovirus exposure and HLA in healthy donors. V lost 1 base and J 2 bases, leaving 9 bases between the germline ends. The CDR3 has 14 amino acids. Germline CDR1 reads LGHNA; CDR2 reads YSLEER. Repertoires were generated with immunoSEQ multiplex PCR, while TCRdb's copy carries only in-frame clones and drops some. The sample carries more than 50,000 clones, 91% recorded once. The chain uses TRBV4-3 and TRBJ2-7; tentatively, D is TRBD1 (5 bases). The specimen sequenced was PBMCs. The receptor was derived from a woman in her twenties or thirties in good health and CMV-seronegative. The CDR3 nucleotides read TGCGCCAGCAGCCAAGGCGCAGGGCCCTACGAGCAGTACTTC. Encoded protein: CASSQGAGPYEQYF.